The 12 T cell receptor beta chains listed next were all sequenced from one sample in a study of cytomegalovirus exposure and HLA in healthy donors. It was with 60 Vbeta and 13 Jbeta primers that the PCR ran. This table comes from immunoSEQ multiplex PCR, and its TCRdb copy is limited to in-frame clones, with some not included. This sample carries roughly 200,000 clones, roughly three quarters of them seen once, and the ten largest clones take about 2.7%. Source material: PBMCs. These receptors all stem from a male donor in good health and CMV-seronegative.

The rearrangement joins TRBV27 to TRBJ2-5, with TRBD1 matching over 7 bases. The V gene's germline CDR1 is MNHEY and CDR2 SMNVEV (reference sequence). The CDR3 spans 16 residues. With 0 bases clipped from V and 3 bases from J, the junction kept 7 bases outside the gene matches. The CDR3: CASSLSGQGVKETQYF. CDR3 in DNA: TGTGCCAGCAGTTTATCTGGGCAGGGGGTGAAAGAGACCCAGTACTTC.

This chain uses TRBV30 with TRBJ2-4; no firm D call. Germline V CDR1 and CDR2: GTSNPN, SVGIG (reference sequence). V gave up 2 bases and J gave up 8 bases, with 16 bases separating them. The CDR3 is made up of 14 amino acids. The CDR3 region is CAWSFTARTDIQYF. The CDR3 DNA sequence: TGTGCCTGGAGTTTTACAGCTCGAACAGACATTCAGTACTTC.

The CDR3 DNA reads as TGTGCCAGCAGCCTAGAGGCGGGTCGGTACAATGAGCAGTTCTTC. Protein product: CASSLEAGRYNEQFF. This rearrangement joins TRBV28 to TRBJ2-1; D may be TRBD2 (5 bases). Trimming took off 6 bases at V and 4 bases at J, with 16 bases between the two ends. The CDR3 is 15 residues long. CDR1 is MDHEN and CDR2 is SYDVKM in the germline V gene.

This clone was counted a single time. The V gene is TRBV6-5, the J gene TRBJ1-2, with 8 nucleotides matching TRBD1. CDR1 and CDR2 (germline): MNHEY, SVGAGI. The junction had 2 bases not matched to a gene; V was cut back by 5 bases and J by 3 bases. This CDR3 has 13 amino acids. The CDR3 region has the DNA TGTGCCAGCAGTGCAGGGGGCCACTATGGCTACACCTTC. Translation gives CASSAGGHYGYTF.

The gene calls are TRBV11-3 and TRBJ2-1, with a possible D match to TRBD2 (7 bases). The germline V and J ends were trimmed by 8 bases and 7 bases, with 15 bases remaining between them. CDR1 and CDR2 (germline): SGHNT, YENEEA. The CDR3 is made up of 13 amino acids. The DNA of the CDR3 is TGTGCCAGCTCCCCCGGGGGGCGGAATGAGCAGTTCTTC. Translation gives CASSPGGRNEQFF. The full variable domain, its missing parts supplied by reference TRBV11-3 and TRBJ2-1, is EAGVVQSPRYKIIEKKQPVAFWCNPISGHNTLYWYLQNLGQGPELLIRYENEEAVDDSQLPKDRFSAERLKGVDSTLKIQPAELGDSAVYLCASSPGGRNEQFFGPGTRLTVL.

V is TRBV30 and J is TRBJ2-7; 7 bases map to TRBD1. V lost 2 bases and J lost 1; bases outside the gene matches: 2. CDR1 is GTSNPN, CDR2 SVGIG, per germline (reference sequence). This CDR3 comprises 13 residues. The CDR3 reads CAWSTGQSYEQYF. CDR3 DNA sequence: TGTGCCTGGAGTACGGGACAGTCCTACGAGCAGTACTTC.

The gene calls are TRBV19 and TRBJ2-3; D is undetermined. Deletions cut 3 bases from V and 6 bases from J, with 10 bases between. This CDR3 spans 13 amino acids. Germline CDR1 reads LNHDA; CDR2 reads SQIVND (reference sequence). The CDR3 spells CASSISASDTQYF. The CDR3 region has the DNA TGTGCCAGTAGTATCTCAGCGTCGGATACGCAGTATTTT.

The chain's CDR3 is CSVFSPGGGYEQYF. The CDR3 DNA is TGCAGCGTTTTCTCTCCCGGGGGGGGATACGAGCAGTACTTC. V usage is TRBV29-1 and J usage is TRBJ2-7, with TRBD2 matching 8 bases. Germline V gene sequence: CDR1 SQVTM, CDR2 ANQGSEA. Unmatched junction bases numbered 10, after V lost 5 bases and J lost 4 bases. The CDR3 consists of 14 residues.

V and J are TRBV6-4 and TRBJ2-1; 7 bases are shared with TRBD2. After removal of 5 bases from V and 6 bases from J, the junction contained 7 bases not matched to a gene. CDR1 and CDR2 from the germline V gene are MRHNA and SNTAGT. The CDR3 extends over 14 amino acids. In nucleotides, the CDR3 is TGTGCCAGCAGTCCCGTCGGGGGGTTCAATGAGCAGTTCTTC. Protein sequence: CASSPVGGFNEQFF.

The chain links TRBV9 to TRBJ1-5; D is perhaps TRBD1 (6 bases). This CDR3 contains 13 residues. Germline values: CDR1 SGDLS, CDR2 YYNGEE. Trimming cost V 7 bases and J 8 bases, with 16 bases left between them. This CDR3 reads CASGGAAEEPQHF. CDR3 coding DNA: TGTGCCAGCGGGGGGGCGGCTGAGGAGCCCCAGCATTTT.

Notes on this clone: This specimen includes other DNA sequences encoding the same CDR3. The DNA of the CDR3 is TGTGCCAGCAGCTTGACTAGTAACAATGAGCAGTTCTTC. It specifies CASSLTSNNEQFF. The chain couples TRBV5-4 to TRBJ2-1, with D perhaps matching TRBD2 (5 bases). Trimming pared 1 base from V and 5 bases from J, leaving 7 bases between. The CDR3 extends over 13 amino acids. Germline loops: CDR1 SGHNT, CDR2 YYREEE (reference sequence). The full variable domain, rest sourced from reference TRBV5-4 and TRBJ2-1, is ETGVTQSPTHLIKTRGQQVTLRCSSQSGHNTVSWYQQALGQGPQFIFQYYREEENGRGNFPPRFSGLQFPNYSSELNVNALELDDSALYLCASSLTSNNEQFFGPGTRLTVL.

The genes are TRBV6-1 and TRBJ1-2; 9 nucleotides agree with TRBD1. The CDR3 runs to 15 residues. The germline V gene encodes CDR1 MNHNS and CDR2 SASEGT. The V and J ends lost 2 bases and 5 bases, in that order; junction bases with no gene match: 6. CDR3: CASSEQTGGGYGYTF. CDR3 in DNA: TGTGCCAGCAGTGAACAGACAGGGGGTGGGTATGGCTACACCTTC.